What follows describes a single T cell receptor beta chain. The target antigen is unknown. This specimen comes from a study of radiotherapy plus CTLA-4 blockade in lung cancer. Study in general: Disease control was seen in 31% of patients, objective responses in around 20%. General study results and limits: It was early blood T cell clone dynamics, with interferon-beta, that reportedly best predicted response. Some TCR clones had been derived from tumors. These clones expanded in peripheral blood after radiotherapy plus ipilimumab.

Alongside CTLA-4 blockade with ipilimumab, patients with chemo-refractory metastatic non-small-cell lung cancer received focal radiation. TCRdb keeps only in-frame clones here, not all; method: immunoSEQ multiplex PCR. The table lists about 110,000 clones, roughly 86% of them singletons. Sequenced here: peripheral blood, sampled from a patient treated with radiotherapy plus ipilimumab. This receptor was taken from a human donor with non-small cell lung cancer that progressed on radiotherapy plus ipilimumab. Some clones in this sample may be carry-over from other donors' samples.

CDR3 in DNA: TGTGCCAGCAGAGGAGCGTGGAATGAGCAGTTCTTC. Its translation: CASRGAWNEQFF. The chain links TRBV2 to TRBJ2-1; D is undetermined. Germline V lookup: CDR1 SNHLY, CDR2 FYNNEI. Between the trimmed V and J ends, which lost 6 bases and 7 bases, there was a span of 10 bases. This CDR3 comprises 12 residues. Looking up the rest from reference TRBV2 and TRBJ2-1 gives the full variable domain: EPEVTQTPSHQVTQMGQEVILRCVPISNHLYFYWYRQILGQKVEFLVSFYNNEISEKSEIFDDQFSVERPDGSNFTLKIRSTKLEDSAMYFCASRGAWNEQFFGPGTRLTVL.